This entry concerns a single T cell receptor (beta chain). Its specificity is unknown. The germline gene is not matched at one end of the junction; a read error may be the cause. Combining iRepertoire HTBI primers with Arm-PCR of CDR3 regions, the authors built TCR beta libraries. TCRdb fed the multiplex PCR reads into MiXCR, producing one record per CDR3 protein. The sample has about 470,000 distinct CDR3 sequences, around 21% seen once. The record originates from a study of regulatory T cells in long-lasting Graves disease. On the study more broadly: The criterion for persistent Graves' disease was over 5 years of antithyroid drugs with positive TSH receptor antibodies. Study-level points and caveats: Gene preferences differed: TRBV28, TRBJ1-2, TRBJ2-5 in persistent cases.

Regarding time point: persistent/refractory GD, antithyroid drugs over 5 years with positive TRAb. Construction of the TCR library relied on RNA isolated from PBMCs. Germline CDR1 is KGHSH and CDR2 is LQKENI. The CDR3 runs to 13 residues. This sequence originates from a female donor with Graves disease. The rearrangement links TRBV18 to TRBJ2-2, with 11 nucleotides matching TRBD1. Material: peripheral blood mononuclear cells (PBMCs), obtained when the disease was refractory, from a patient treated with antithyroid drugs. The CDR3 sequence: CASSPGQGAEALF. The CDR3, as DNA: TGTGCCAGCTCACCAGGACAGGGGGCTGAAGCTCTCTTT.